This TCR beta chain appears in the sequencing data of a study of Ad26.COV2.S vaccination and SARS-CoV-2 variants. V lost 3 bases to trimming and J lost 4 bases, with 9 bases between them. The CDR3 runs 13 residues. Germline-derived CDR1 and CDR2 are SEHNR and FQNEAQ (reference sequence). Noted treatment: some 20 received Ad26.COV2.S at low or high dose, single or two shots; 5 received placebo; per-sample allocation not given. Sampling was performed 63 days after the first vaccine or placebo injection. Sequencing was performed with immunoSEQ multiplex PCR; in TCRdb, only in-frame clones are kept and a portion is missing. Of over 300,000 clones in the sample, about 83% were seen once.

This chain joins TRBV7-9 and TRBJ1-2, with a weak D call TRBD1 (5 bases). This TCR derives from a person between 18 and 65 years old who received the Ad26.COV2.S COVID-19 vaccine or a placebo. The specimen comprised peripheral blood, sampled in a trial of Ad26.COV2.S vaccine versus placebo. The CDR3 loop reads CASSLAGAYGYTF. The CDR3 nucleotides are TGTGCCAGCAGCTTGGCCGGGGCCTATGGCTACACCTTC.